The 29 T cell receptor beta chains below were found in one sample sequenced in a study of brain T cells in children with intractable seizures. Only in-frame clones appear in the TCRdb table, and some are missing; sequencing was by immunoSEQ multiplex PCR. Of 300,000 to 400,000 clones listed, over 90% are singletons. This sample's time point: blood from clinic visit 5 months post-surgery; TSC patient then seizure free. This specimen was peripheral blood, taken more than 4 months after surgery. The receptors were sampled from a boy in the first two years of life with tuberous sclerosis and intractable seizures.

This chain uses TRBV3-1 (or the pseudogene TRBV3-2) with TRBJ1-4, with D perhaps TRBD1 (5 bases). Germline CDR1 reads LGHDT; CDR2 reads YNNKEL (reference sequence). The CDR3 has 15 residues. Trimming removed 4 bases from V and 13 bases from J, with 22 bases in between. The CDR3 DNA reads TGTGCCAGCAGCCCGAGAAGTTCTCGGCAAGGGGTACTGTTTTTT. It specifies CASSPRSSRQGVLFF.

The chain links TRBV13 to TRBJ2-5; D may correspond to TRBD1 or TRBD2 (5 bases each). Germline lookup yields CDR1 PRHDT and CDR2 FYEKMQ (reference sequence). CDR3 length: 14 amino acids. V lost 1 base and J lost 1, with 7 bases in between. CDR3 sequence: CASSLAGTQETQYF. CDR3 DNA sequence: TGTGCCAGCAGCTTAGCCGGGACCCAAGAGACCCAGTACTTC.

The chain combines TRBV12-3 or TRBV12-4 with TRBJ2-3; D unclear. The germline V and J ends were trimmed by 6 bases and 2 bases, with 9 bases remaining between them. The CDR3 is 13 amino acids. CDR3 nucleotides: TGTGCCAGCAGCTACAGTTTCACAGATACGCAGTATTTT. Residues: CASSYSFTDTQYF.

This clone is a singleton in its sample. The rearrangement links TRBV1 to TRBJ1-2; the table's TRBD1 call for D was not verified on the DNA. TRBV1 is a pseudogene segment. CDR3 size: 16 residues. CDR3 residues: CTSSRMGQGLSGGYTF. CDR3 DNA: TGCACCAGCAGCCGGATGGGACAGGGGTTAAGTGGGGGCTACACCTTC.

V usage is TRBV4-1 and J usage is TRBJ2-7; 8 bases map to TRBD2. Germline-derived CDR1 and CDR2 are MGHRA and YSYEKL. The junction had 4 bases not matched to a gene; V was cut back by 5 bases and J by 1 base. CDR3 length: 14 residues. The CDR3 nucleotides are TGCGCCAGCAGCTTAGTAGCGGGGTCCTACGAGCAGTACTTC. It yields the protein CASSLVAGSYEQYF.

This rearrangement joins TRBV11-3 to TRBJ2-7; D is unclear. With 4 bases removed from V and 2 bases from J, the gap between germline ends came to 9 bases. This CDR3 is built from 13 residues. The germline gives CDR1 SGHNT, CDR2 YENEEA. The CDR3 nucleotides read TGTGCCAGCAGCTCCCCGGCAGCCTACGAGCAGTACTTC. Its translation: CASSSPAAYEQYF. Filled out from reference TRBV11-3 and TRBJ2-7, the complete variable domain reads EAGVVQSPRYKIIEKKQPVAFWCNPISGHNTLYWYLQNLGQGPELLIRYENEEAVDDSQLPKDRFSAERLKGVDSTLKIQPAELGDSAVYLCASSSPAAYEQYFGPGTRLTVT.

The CDR3 sequence: CASSLVLAGVYEQYF. The DNA of the CDR3 is TGTGCCAGCAGCTTAGTACTAGCGGGGGTCTACGAGCAGTACTTC. The J gene is TRBJ2-7, the V gene TRBV7-2; TRBD2 matches 11 bases. Unmatched junction bases numbered 2, after V lost 1 base and J lost 3 bases. The V gene's germline CDR1 is SGHTA and CDR2 FQGNSA. There are 15 residues in the CDR3.

This chain connects TRBV5-6 to TRBJ2-7; 7 bases align to TRBD2. The germline V gene has CDR1 SGHDT and CDR2 YYEEEE. The CDR3 runs to 15 residues. V lost 2 bases and J lost 5; bases outside the gene matches: 10. CDR3 DNA: TGTGCCAGCAGCTTTGGACTAGTTGGGGGGAACGAGCAGTACTTC. Translation: CASSFGLVGGNEQYF.

This chain connects TRBV6-5 to TRBJ1-2; D ambiguous. This CDR3 is built from 14 residues. Germline lookup yields CDR1 MNHEY and CDR2 SVGAGI. With 6 bases removed from V and 8 bases from J, the gap between germline ends came to 19 bases. Here the CDR3 reads CASRARNQAGGYTF. CDR3 nucleotide sequence: TGTGCCAGCAGGGCCAGGAACCAGGCTGGGGGCTACACCTTC.

The rearrangement uses TRBV14 and TRBJ1-2; a weak D match, TRBD1 (6 bases). V was cut by 5 bases and J by 2 bases, with 9 bases left in between. There are 13 residues in the CDR3. Germline CDR1 reads SGHDN; CDR2 reads FVKESK. Here the CDR3 reads CASSGRGNYGYTF. The CDR3 DNA follows: TGTGCCAGCAGCGGCAGGGGAAACTATGGCTACACCTTC.

The rearrangement links TRBV24-1 to TRBJ1-5, with 10 positions matching TRBD1. CDR1 is KGHDR and CDR2 is SFDVKD in the germline V gene. The CDR3 runs to 12 residues. J lost 5 bases, V lost 9 bases, and 0 bases had no gene match. The CDR3: CATGTGDQPQHF. The CDR3, as DNA: TGTGCCACCGGGACAGGGGATCAGCCCCAGCATTTT.

The chain carries TRBV7-4 and TRBJ2-3, with D perhaps matching TRBD2 (5 bases). Germline lookup yields CDR1 SGHVT and CDR2 SQSDAQ. The V end was cut by 3 bases, the J end by 1 base, with 8 bases between. The CDR3 extends over 14 amino acids. CDR3 nucleotide sequence: TGTGCCAGCAGCTTCCTCGGGGGCACAGATACGCAGTATTTT. Translation gives CASSFLGGTDTQYF.

This chain joins TRBV19 and TRBJ2-7, with D unclear. CDR1 and CDR2 (germline): LNHDA, SQIVND (reference sequence). V lost 3 bases, J lost 9 bases, and 9 bases lay in between. This CDR3 spans 11 amino acids. CDR3 sequence: CASSICLGQYF. In DNA form, the CDR3 reads TGTGCCAGTAGTATCTGTCTTGGGCAGTACTTC.

The CDR3 DNA reads as TGTGCCAGGACTAGCGGGGGGACTTTCTACAATGAGCAGTTCTTC. Protein product: CARTSGGTFYNEQFF. The chain employs TRBV2 and TRBJ2-1, with TRBD2 matching 13 bases. J was trimmed by 3 bases and V by 9 bases; bases with no gene match: 5. The germline gives CDR1 SNHLY, CDR2 FYNNEI. The CDR3 consists of 15 residues.

V and J are TRBV12-5 and TRBJ2-1; 13 bases agree with TRBD2. The trim removed 1 base at V and 10 bases at J, leaving 10 bases unmatched. The CDR3 spans 17 residues. Looked up from germline, CDR1 is LGHNT and CDR2 is FRNRAP. The CDR3 DNA reads TGTGCTAGTGGTTTGGCCCTAACTAGCGGGAGGGATAGGGAGCAGTTCTTC. Translation gives CASGLALTSGRDREQFF.

V is TRBV5-1 and J is TRBJ2-5; D unclear. There are 11 residues in the CDR3. V gave up 5 bases and J gave up 3 bases, with 5 bases separating them. Germline loops: CDR1 SGHRS, CDR2 YFSETQ. CDR3 sequence: CASRRKETQYF. The CDR3 DNA follows: TGCGCCAGCAGGAGAAAAGAGACCCAGTACTTC. The entire variable domain, with the rest obtained from reference TRBV5-1 and TRBJ2-5, is as follows: KAGVTQTPRYLIKTRGQQVTLSCSPISGHRSVSWYQQTPGQGLQFLFEYFSETQRNKGNFPGRFSGRQFSNSRSEMNVSTLELGDSALYLCASRRKETQYFGPGTRLLVL.

This chain connects TRBV5-5 to TRBJ2-7, with TRBD1 matching 7 bases. Germline V gives CDR1 SGHKS, CDR2 YYEKEE (reference sequence). This CDR3 region has 15 residues. V gave up 4 bases and J gave up 0 bases; unmatched junction bases: 7. In DNA form, the CDR3 reads TGTGCCAGCAGCGACATCGGGACAGCCTCCTACGAGCAGTACTTC. Translated: CASSDIGTASYEQYF.

A word on this clone: This same CDR3 is encoded by further DNA sequences in the sample. The chain couples TRBV9 to TRBJ2-7, with 7 bases identical to TRBD2. The V gene's germline CDR1 is SGDLS and CDR2 YYNGEE. The length of the CDR3 is 14 residues. J was trimmed by 2 bases and V by 0 bases; bases with no gene match: 2. The CDR3 protein is CASSVVAGAYEQYF. DNA of the CDR3: TGTGCCAGCAGCGTAGTAGCGGGCGCCTACGAGCAGTACTTC.

This chain uses TRBV29-1 with TRBJ2-5, with 8 bases matching TRBD2. Germline V gives CDR1 SQVTM, CDR2 ANQGSEA. The V and J ends lost 1 base and 10 bases, in that order; junction bases with no gene match: 5. This CDR3 has 12 residues. CDR3 amino acids: CSVEVGGVNQYF. The CDR3 DNA is TGCAGCGTTGAAGTCGGGGGGGTAAACCAGTACTTC.

The chain recombines TRBV20-1 with TRBJ1-2, with D unresolved. The V gene's germline CDR1 is DFQATT and CDR2 SNEGSKA (reference sequence). Trimming removed 3 bases from V and 8 bases from J, with 4 bases in between. The CDR3 length is 9 residues. The CDR3 sequence is CSASQGYTF. In DNA form, the CDR3 reads TGCAGTGCTAGTCAGGGCTACACCTTC.

The gene calls are TRBV19 and TRBJ1-5; 10 nucleotides agree with TRBD1. This CDR3 is built from 14 residues. Germline assignment: CDR1 LNHDA and CDR2 SQIVND (reference sequence). V shed 3 bases, J shed 7 bases, and the junction held 3 bases outside the gene matches. The CDR3 bases are TGTGCCAGTAGTATGACAGGGGGCGGGCAGCCCCAGCATTTT. It specifies CASSMTGGGQPQHF.

The CDR3 here is CASSQGLAGVRQETQYF. CDR3 sequence (DNA): TGCGCCAGCAGCCAGGGACTAGCGGGGGTGCGCCAAGAGACCCAGTACTTC. The chain has TRBV4-1 and TRBJ2-5; 14 positions agree with TRBD2. Per germline, CDR1 MGHRA and CDR2 YSYEKL. Losses at the gene ends were 3 bases for V and 1 base for J; bases not matched to a gene: 4. CDR3 length: 17 amino acids.

The chain joins TRBV15 to TRBJ2-3; 7 bases agree with TRBD2. CDR1 and CDR2 (germline): LNHNV, YYDKDF (reference sequence). Losses at the gene ends were 1 base for V and 3 bases for J; bases not matched to a gene: 13. The CDR3 spans 18 residues. The DNA of the CDR3 is TGTGCCACCAGCAGAGGGTCTAGCGGCGGGCCCGGGACAGATACGCAGTATTTT. The encoded protein is CATSRGSSGGPGTDTQYF.

V gene TRBV7-8 combines with J gene TRBJ2-7; D not certain. The germline CDR1 and CDR2 sequences are SGHVS and FQNEAQ. The length of the CDR3 is 13 residues. The V end was cut by 0 bases, the J end by 6 bases, with 9 bases between. CDR3: CASSLAFIAEQYF. The CDR3 DNA sequence: TGTGCCAGCAGCTTAGCTTTTATTGCCGAGCAGTACTTC.

The chain combines TRBV30 with TRBJ2-1, with D tentatively TRBD2 (6 bases). Germline loops: CDR1 GTSNPN, CDR2 SVGIG (reference sequence). V was shortened by 5 bases and J by 12 bases, with 14 bases between the two germline ends. This CDR3 has 11 residues. The CDR3 bases are TGTGCCTGGGGGACTGCCGGATGGCAGTTCTTC. Its translation is CAWGTAGWQFF.

This CDR3 is CASSLGPRTGYTF. CDR3 DNA: TGTGCCAGCAGCTTAGGACCGAGAACGGGCTACACCTTC. The chain carries TRBV7-2 and TRBJ1-2; D remains unclear. Trimming removed 1 base at V and 8 bases at J, with 11 bases between. Germline V gives CDR1 SGHTA, CDR2 FQGNSA. The CDR3 sequence is 13 residues long.

The chain carries TRBV4-1 and TRBJ2-1; TRBD2 matches at 7 bases. CDR1 and CDR2 from the germline V gene are MGHRA and YSYEKL. J lost 0 bases, V lost 4 bases, and 0 bases had no gene match. This CDR3 is built from 14 residues. This CDR3 is CASSLAGSYNEQFF. CDR3 DNA: TGCGCCAGCAGCCTAGCGGGCTCCTACAATGAGCAGTTCTTC.

This sequence joins TRBV7-9 and TRBJ2-7; D may be TRBD1 (6 bases). With 5 bases removed from V and 0 bases from J, the gap between germline ends came to 11 bases. CDR1 is SEHNR and CDR2 is FQNEAQ in the germline V gene (reference sequence). The CDR3 consists of 14 residues. CDR3: CASSPRQASYEQYF. CDR3 nucleotides: TGTGCCAGCAGCCCCCGACAGGCCTCCTACGAGCAGTACTTC.

This clone has just a few counts. The rearrangement joins TRBV4-1 to TRBJ2-7; tentative D call: TRBD1 (5 bases). V lost 0 bases, J lost 1 base, and 19 bases lay in between. In germline, CDR1 is MGHRA, CDR2 YSYEKL. The length of the CDR3 is 18 residues. CDR3: CASSQDLTKLGASYEQYF. CDR3 nucleotide sequence: TGCGCCAGCAGCCAAGATCTAACGAAGCTAGGGGCGTCCTACGAGCAGTACTTC.